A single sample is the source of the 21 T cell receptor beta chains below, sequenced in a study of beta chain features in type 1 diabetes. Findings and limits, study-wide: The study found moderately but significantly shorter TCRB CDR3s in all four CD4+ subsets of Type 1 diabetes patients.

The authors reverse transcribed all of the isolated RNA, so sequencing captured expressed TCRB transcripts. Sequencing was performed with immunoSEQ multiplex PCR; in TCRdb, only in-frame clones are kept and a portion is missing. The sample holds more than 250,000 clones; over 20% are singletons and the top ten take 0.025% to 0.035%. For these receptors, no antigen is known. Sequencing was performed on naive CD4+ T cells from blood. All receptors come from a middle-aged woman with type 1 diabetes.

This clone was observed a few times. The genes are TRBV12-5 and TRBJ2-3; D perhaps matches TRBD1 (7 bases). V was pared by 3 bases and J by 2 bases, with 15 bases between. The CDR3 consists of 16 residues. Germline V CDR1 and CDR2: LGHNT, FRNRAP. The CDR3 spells CASGFSAGQLTDTQYF. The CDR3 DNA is TGTGCTAGTGGTTTCTCCGCGGGACAGCTCACAGATACGCAGTATTTT.

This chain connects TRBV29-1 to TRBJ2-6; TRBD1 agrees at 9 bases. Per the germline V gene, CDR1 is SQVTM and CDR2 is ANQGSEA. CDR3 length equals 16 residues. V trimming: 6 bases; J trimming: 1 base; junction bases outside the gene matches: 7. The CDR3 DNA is TGCAGCGTGGGACAGGGTCTCGTTTCTGGGGCCAACGTCCTGACTTTC. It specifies CSVGQGLVSGANVLTF.

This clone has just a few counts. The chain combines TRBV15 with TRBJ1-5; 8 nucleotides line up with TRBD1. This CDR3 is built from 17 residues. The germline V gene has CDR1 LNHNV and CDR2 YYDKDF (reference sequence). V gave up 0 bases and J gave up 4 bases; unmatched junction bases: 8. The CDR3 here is CATSRDTGQGQNQPQHF. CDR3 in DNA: TGTGCCACCAGCAGAGATACCGGACAGGGCCAAAATCAGCCCCAGCATTTT.

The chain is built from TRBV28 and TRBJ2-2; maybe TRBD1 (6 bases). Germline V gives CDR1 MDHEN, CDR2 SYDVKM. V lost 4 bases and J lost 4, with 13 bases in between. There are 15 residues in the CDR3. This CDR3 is CASSSAQGFTGELFF. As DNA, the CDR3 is TGTGCCAGCAGTTCTGCACAGGGTTTCACCGGGGAGCTGTTTTTT.

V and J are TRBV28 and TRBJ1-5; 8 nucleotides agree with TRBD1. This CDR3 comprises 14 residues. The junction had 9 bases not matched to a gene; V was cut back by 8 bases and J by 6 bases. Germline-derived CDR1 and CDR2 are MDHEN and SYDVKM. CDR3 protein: CASYLQGTGQPQHF. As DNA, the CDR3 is TGTGCCAGCTACTTACAGGGGACAGGTCAGCCCCAGCATTTT. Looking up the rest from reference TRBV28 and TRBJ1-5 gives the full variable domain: DVKVTQSSRYLVKRTGEKVFLECVQDMDHENMFWYRQDPGLGLRLIYFSYDVKMKEKGDIPEGYSVSREKKERFSLILESASTNQTSMYLCASYLQGTGQPQHFGDGTRLSIL.

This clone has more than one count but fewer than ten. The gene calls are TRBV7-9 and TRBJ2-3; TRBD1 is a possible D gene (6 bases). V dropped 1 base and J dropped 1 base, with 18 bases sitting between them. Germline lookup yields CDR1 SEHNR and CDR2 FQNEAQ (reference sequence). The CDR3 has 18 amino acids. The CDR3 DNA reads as TGTGCCAGCAGCTTAGGCTCACAGGGAACACCGGGCACAGATACGCAGTATTTT. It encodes CASSLGSQGTPGTDTQYF.

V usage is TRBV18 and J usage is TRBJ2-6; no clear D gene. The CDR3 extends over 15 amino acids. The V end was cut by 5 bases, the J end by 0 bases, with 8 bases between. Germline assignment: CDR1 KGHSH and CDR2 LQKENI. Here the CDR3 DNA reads TGTGCCAGCTCATCAGGATCCTCTGGGGCCAACGTCCTGACTTTC. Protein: CASSSGSSGANVLTF.

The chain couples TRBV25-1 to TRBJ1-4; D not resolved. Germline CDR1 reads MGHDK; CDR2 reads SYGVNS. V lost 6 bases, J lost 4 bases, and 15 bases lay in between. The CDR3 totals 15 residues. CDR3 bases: TGTGCCAGCAGACCTCCGGCAGGCGATAATGAAAAACTGTTTTTT. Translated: CASRPPAGDNEKLFF. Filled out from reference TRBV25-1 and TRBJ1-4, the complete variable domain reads EADIYQTPRYLVIGTGKKITLECSQTMGHDKMYWYQQDPGMELHLIHYSYGVNSTEKGDLSSESTVSRIRTEHFPLTLESARPSHTSQYLCASRPPAGDNEKLFFGSGTQLSVL.

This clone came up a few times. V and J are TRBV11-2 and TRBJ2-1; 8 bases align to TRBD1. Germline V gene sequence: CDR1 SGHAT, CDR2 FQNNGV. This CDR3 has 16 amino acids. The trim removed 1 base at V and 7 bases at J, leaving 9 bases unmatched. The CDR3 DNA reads TGTGCCAGCAGCTTAGGTCGCGGGCAGGGGGCTAATGAGCAGTTCTTC. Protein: CASSLGRGQGANEQFF.

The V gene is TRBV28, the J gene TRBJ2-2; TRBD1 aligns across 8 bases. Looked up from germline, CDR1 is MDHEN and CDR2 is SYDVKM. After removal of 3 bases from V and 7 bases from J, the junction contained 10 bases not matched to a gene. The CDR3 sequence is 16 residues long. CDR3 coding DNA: TGTGCCAGCAGTTTCTCTGACAGGGGAGATATCGGGGAGCTGTTTTTT. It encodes CASSFSDRGDIGELFF.

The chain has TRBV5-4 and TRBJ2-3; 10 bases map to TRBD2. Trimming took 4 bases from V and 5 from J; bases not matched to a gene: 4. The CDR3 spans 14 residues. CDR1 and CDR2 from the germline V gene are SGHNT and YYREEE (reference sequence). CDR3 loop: CASSTTSGEDTQYF. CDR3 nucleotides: TGTGCCAGCAGCACTACTAGCGGGGAAGATACGCAGTATTTT. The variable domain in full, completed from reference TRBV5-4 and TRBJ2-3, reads ETGVTQSPTHLIKTRGQQVTLRCSSQSGHNTVSWYQQALGQGPQFIFQYYREEENGRGNFPPRFSGLQFPNYSSELNVNALELDDSALYLCASSTTSGEDTQYFGPGTRLTVL.

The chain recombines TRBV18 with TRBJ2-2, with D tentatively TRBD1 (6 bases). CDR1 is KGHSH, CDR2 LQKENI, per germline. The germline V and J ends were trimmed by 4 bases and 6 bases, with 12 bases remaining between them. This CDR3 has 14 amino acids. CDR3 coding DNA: TGTGCCAGCTCACAGCCAGGGGAAGCCGGGGAGCTGTTTTTT. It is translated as CASSQPGEAGELFF.

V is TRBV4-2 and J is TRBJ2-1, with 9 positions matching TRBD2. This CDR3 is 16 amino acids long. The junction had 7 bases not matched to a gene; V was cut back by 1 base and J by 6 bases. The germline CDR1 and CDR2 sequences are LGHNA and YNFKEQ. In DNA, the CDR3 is TGTGCCAGCAGCCAAGTTGGTGGCGGGAGGGGCAATGAGCAGTTCTTC. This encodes CASSQVGGGRGNEQFF.

In DNA, the CDR3 is TGTGCCAGCAGCTTGGAGGGAATGAGGACTAGCTACGAGCAGTACTTC. The encoded protein is CASSLEGMRTSYEQYF. This rearrangement joins TRBV5-6 to TRBJ2-7, with 7 bases that match TRBD2. Germline V gene lookup returns CDR1 SGHDT and CDR2 YYEEEE. The CDR3 has 16 amino acids. The junction had 9 bases not matched to a gene; V was cut back by 0 bases and J by 3 bases.

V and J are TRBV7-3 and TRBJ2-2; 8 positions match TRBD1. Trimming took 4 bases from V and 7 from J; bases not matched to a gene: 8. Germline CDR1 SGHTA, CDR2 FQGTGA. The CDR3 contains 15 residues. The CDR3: CASSSHPGGFGELFF. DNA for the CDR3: TGTGCCAGCAGCTCCCACCCAGGGGGCTTCGGGGAGCTGTTTTTT.

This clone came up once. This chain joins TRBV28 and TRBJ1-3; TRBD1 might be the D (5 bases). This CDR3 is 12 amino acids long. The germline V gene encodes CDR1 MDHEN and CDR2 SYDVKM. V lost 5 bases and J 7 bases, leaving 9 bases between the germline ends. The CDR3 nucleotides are TGTGCCAGCAGTACCGGGGGGAACACCATATATTTT. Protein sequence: CASSTGGNTIYF.

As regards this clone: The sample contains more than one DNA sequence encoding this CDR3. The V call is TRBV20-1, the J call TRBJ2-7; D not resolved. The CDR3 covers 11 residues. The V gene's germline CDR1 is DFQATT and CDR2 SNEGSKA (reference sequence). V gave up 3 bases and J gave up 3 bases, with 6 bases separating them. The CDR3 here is CSARSLYEQYF. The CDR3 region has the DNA TGCAGTGCTAGGAGTCTCTACGAGCAGTACTTC.

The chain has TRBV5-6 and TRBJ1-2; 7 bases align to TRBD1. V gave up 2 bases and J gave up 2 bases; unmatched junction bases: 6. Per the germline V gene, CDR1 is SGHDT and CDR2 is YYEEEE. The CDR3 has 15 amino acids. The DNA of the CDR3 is TGTGCCAGCAGCTTATGGGGACAGTCAAACTATGGCTACACCTTC. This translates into CASSLWGQSNYGYTF. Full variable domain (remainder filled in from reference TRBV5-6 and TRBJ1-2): DAGVTQSPTHLIKTRGQQVTLRCSPKSGHDTVSWYQQALGQGPQFIFQYYEEEERQRGNFPDRFSGHQFPNYSSELNVNALLLGDSALYLCASSLWGQSNYGYTFGSGTRLTVV.

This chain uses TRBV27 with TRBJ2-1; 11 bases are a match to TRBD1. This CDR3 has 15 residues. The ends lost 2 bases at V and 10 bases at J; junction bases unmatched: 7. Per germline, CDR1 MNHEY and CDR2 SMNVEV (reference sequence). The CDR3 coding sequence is TGTGCCAGCAGTTTACCCGGGACAGGGGGAGGAGAGCAGTTCTTC. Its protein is CASSLPGTGGGEQFF.

CDR3 residues: CATQGATDTQYF. The CDR3 DNA is TGTGCCACCCAGGGGGCCACAGATACGCAGTATTTT. V and J are TRBV10-3 and TRBJ2-3; 8 bases line up with TRBD1. Germline CDR1 reads ENHRY; CDR2 reads SYGVKD. The CDR3 is 12 residues long. V trimming: 10 bases; J trimming: 2 bases; junction bases outside the gene matches: 2.

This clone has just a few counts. The chain's CDR3 is CASSPPHPTGELFF. DNA for the CDR3: TGTGCCAGCAGCCCCCCCCATCCAACCGGGGAGCTGTTTTTT. This chain joins TRBV9 and TRBJ2-2, with D unclear. Germline lookup yields CDR1 SGDLS and CDR2 YYNGEE. The CDR3 consists of 14 residues. Deletions cut 4 bases from V and 5 bases from J, with 12 bases between.